The text below deals with one T cell receptor beta chain. The CDR3 is 13 amino acids. V lost 1 base and J lost 4, with 7 bases in between. CDR1 and CDR2 from the germline V gene are SEHNR and FQNEAQ (reference sequence). This record belongs to a study of Tregs in tolerant kidney transplant recipients. Assay used: immunoSEQ multiplex PCR; TCRdb lists only in-frame clones, some missing. The sample lists fewer than 100,000 clones, over 85% occurring once. The TCR comes from a human donor who received a combined kidney and bone marrow transplant. The input for sequencing was CD4+ T cells from blood, taken before the transplant. The chain links TRBV7-9 to TRBJ2-5; D may be TRBD1 (5 bases). The CDR3 DNA follows: TGTGCCAGCAGCTTAGAAGGGGTAGAGACCCAGTACTTC. Its protein product is CASSLEGVETQYF.